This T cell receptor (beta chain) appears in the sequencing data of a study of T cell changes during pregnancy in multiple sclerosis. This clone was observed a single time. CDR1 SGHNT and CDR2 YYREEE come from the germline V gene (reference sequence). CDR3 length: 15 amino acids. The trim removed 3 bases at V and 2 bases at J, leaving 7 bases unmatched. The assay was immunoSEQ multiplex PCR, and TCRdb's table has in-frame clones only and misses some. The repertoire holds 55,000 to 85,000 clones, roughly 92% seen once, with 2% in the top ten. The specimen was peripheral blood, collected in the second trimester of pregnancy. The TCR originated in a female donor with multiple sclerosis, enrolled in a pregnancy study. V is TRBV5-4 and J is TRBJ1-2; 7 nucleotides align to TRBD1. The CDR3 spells CASSSPGTANYGYTF. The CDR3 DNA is TGTGCCAGCAGCTCACCAGGGACAGCGAACTATGGCTACACCTTC.